These T cell receptor beta chains were read from a single sample in a study of regulatory T cells in long-lasting Graves disease. TCRdb recomputed calls from the multiplex PCR reads with MiXCR, one row per CDR3 protein. The sample includes roughly 470,000 distinct CDR3 sequences, more than 20% of them seen just once. This sample comprised peripheral blood mononuclear cells (PBMCs), obtained when the disease was refractory, from a patient treated with antithyroid drugs. The receptor set was obtained from a female donor with Graves disease. The CDR3 runs from the conserved cysteine through the conserved F or W. The D gene is left open where the match is weak. The size of a clone is reported for some rows only, either as once, few or many, or as a class for expanded clones.

D gene	V gene	clone size	J gene	CDR3 protein	CDR3 DNA
TRBD1	TRBV4-1	NA	TRBJ1-1	CASSQVMKGQGPGTEAFF	TGCGCCAGCAGCCAAGTGATGAAGGGACAGGGGCCCGGCACTGAAGCTTTCTTT
TRBD2	TRBV12-3/TRBV12-4	many	TRBJ2-7	CATYYVLAGVHEQYF	TGTGCCACCTACTACGTTCTAGCGGGAGTCCACGAGCAGTACTTC
NA	TRBV7-2	NA	TRBJ2-1	CASSLSGPSSYNEQFF	TGTGCCAGCAGCTTAAGCGGGCCGAGCTCCTACAATGAGCAGTTCTTC
NA	TRBV7-2	NA	TRBJ2-2	CASSLMGASTGELFF	TGTGCCAGCAGCTTAATGGGGGCAAGTACCGGGGAGCTGTTTTTT
NA	TRBV15	many	TRBJ1-5	CATSRDRDQPQHF	TGTGCCACCAGCAGAGATCGGGATCAGCCCCAGCATTTT
NA	TRBV28	many	TRBJ2-5	CASSVLETGRRGETQYF	TGTGCCAGCAGCGTACTCGAAACCGGGAGAAGGGGAGAGACCCAGTACTTC
TRBD2	TRBV7-2	NA	TRBJ2-1	CASSRTSGRLSSYNEQFF	TGTGCCAGCAGCCGGACTAGCGGGAGGCTTAGCTCCTACAATGAGCAGTTCTTC
TRBD2	TRBV11-2	few	TRBJ2-2	CASSQTVLAGGPRASTGELFF	TGTGCCAGCAGCCAGACTGTACTAGCGGGAGGCCCCCGGGCTAGCACCGGGGAGCTGTTTTTT
TRBD2	TRBV3-1	NA	TRBJ2-2	CASSQEAMGLSNTGELFF	TGTGCCAGCAGCCAAGAAGCGATGGGACTATCGAACACCGGGGAGCTGTTTTTT
TRBD1	TRBV12-3/TRBV12-4	NA	TRBJ1-1	CASNIQGAGNTEAFF	TGTGCCAGCAACATACAGGGGGCAGGGAACACTGAAGCTTTCTTT
NA	TRBV9	NA	TRBJ1-3	CANSPSPGASGNTIYF	TGTGCCAACAGCCCCAGCCCAGGGGCATCCGGAAACACCATATATTTT
NA	TRBV7-9	many	TRBJ1-1	CASSLIFRGRKATEAFF	TGTGCCAGCAGCTTAATCTTCCGGGGGAGGAAGGCCACTGAAGCTTTCTTT
TRBD1	TRBV7-6	NA	TRBJ2-6	CASSARDSYSGANVLTF	TGTGCCAGCAGCGCTCGGGACAGCTACTCTGGGGCCAACGTCCTGACTTTC
NA	TRBV7-2	many	TRBJ2-7	CASSDQTGSYEQYF	TGTGCCAGCAGCGACCAGACTGGATCCTACGAGCAGTACTTC
NA	TRBV19	NA	TRBJ1-5	CASGTFGGNQPQHF	TGTGCCAGTGGGACCTTTGGGGGCAATCAGCCCCAGCATTTT
TRBD1	TRBV19	few	TRBJ1-2	CASSIRGAGGGLAYGYTF	TGTGCCAGTAGTATAAGAGGCGCAGGGGGCGGCCTCGCGTATGGCTACACCTTC
NA	TRBV9	few	TRBJ2-7	CASSVGGTPTYEQYF	TGTGCCAGCAGCGTAGGCGGGACTCCAACCTACGAGCAGTACTTC
NA	TRBV3-1	many	TRBJ1-6	CASSQRERNSPLHF	TGTGCCAGCAGCCAGAGGGAACGTAATTCACCCCTCCACTTT
NA	TRBV28	NA	TRBJ2-1	CASSRPPRGHEQFF	TGTGCCAGCAGTCGGCCCCCCCGAGGGCATGAGCAGTTCTTC
NA	TRBV6-2/TRBV6-3	many	TRBJ2-7	CASSYQGSYEQYF	TGTGCCAGCAGTTACCAGGGCTCCTACGAGCAGTACTTC
NA	TRBV5-1	NA	TRBJ1-5	CASSLSPRQPQHF	TGCGCCAGCAGCTTGTCACCCCGGCAGCCCCAGCATTTT
NA	TRBV28	many	TRBJ1-2	CASSLFAAYGYTF	TGTGCCAGCAGTTTATTCGCGGCCTATGGCTACACCTTC
NA	TRBV30	NA	TRBJ1-1	CAWSSAAGALGAFF	TGTGCCTGGAGTTCAGCGGCGGGGGCACTGGGGGCTTTCTTT
NA	TRBV6-9	many	TRBJ2-5	CASSLAPGTPQETQYF	TGTGCCAGCAGTTTGGCTCCCGGGACACCCCAAGAGACCCAGTACTTC
NA	TRBV11-2	many	TRBJ2-7	CASSSTGRLYYEQYF	TGTGCCAGCAGCTCGACGGGACGACTCTACTACGAGCAGTACTTC
NA	TRBV6-1	NA	TRBJ1-1	CAGHGEGRVYSNTEAFF	TGTGCCGGCCACGGGGAGGGCAGGGTCTACTCAAACACTGAAGCTTTCTTT
NA	TRBV5-6	few	TRBJ2-2	CASRRVTGELFF	TGTGCCAGCCGAAGGGTCACCGGGGAGCTGTTTTTT
NA	TRBV20-1	NA	TRBJ2-7	CSAGGHSDYEQYF	TGCAGTGCCGGGGGGCATAGCGACTACGAGCAGTACTTC
NA	TRBV14	NA	TRBJ2-2	CASSQGLNGELFF	TGTGCCAGCAGCCAGGGCTTGAACGGGGAGCTGTTTTTT
NA	TRBV19	NA	TRBJ2-7	CASSNPGIYEQYF	TGTGCCAGTAGTAATCCCGGGATATACGAGCAGTACTTC
TRBD2	TRBV4-1	few	TRBJ2-7	CASSQDPTSGRNEQYF	TGCGCCAGCAGCCAAGACCCGACTAGCGGGAGAAACGAGCAGTACTTC
TRBD2	TRBV29-1	many	TRBJ2-7	CSVTRTSGRGEQYF	TGCAGCGTGACGAGGACTAGCGGGAGAGGTGAGCAGTACTTC
NA	TRBV27	NA	TRBJ1-5	CASSLGGFNQPQHF	TGTGCCAGCAGTTTAGGGGGGTTTAATCAGCCCCAGCATTTT
NA	TRBV7-9	many	TRBJ2-5	CAGQGGSETQYF	TGTGCCGGCCAGGGTGGATCTGAGACCCAGTACTTC
NA	TRBV28	many	TRBJ2-5	CASSLIGGAVQETQYF	TGTGCCAGCAGTTTGATAGGGGGGGCAGTCCAAGAGACCCAGTACTTC
NA	TRBV7-6	NA	TRBJ1-5	CASSPHQQGYSNQPQHF	TGTGCCAGCAGCCCGCACCAACAGGGTTATAGCAATCAGCCCCAGCATTTT
NA	TRBV7-2	many	TRBJ2-5	CASSRNRRGPSRETQYF	TGTGCCAGCAGCCGAAATAGACGGGGCCCTTCGAGGGAGACCCAGTACTTC
NA	TRBV28	many	TRBJ1-1	CASSPPRENTEAFF	TGTGCCAGCAGTCCTCCACGCGAGAACACTGAAGCTTTCTTT
NA	TRBV6-2/TRBV6-3	many	TRBJ2-7	CASSYSPDYEQYF	TGTGCCAGCAGTTACTCCCCCGACTACGAGCAGTACTTC
TRBD1	TRBV28	many	TRBJ1-2	CASSPPTGGPDGYTF	TGTGCCAGCAGCCCCCCGACAGGGGGTCCGGATGGCTACACCTTC
NA	TRBV7-9	many	TRBJ1-4	CASSAQGATNEKLFF	TGTGCCAGCAGCGCACAGGGTGCAACTAATGAAAAACTGTTTTTT
NA	TRBV18	few	TRBJ1-2	CASSPRGGLDNYGYTF	TGTGCCAGCTCACCACGGGGCGGTTTAGATAACTATGGCTACACCTTC
NA	TRBV7-2	many	TRBJ2-7	CASSPGPSNYEQYF	TGTGCCAGCAGCCCCGGACCCTCTAACTACGAGCAGTACTTC
TRBD2	TRBV5-1	few	TRBJ2-7	CASSLVGRAGDEQYF	TGCGCCAGCAGCTTGGTCGGGAGGGCCGGGGACGAGCAGTACTTC
NA	TRBV30	few	TRBJ1-1	CAWRERTSLTEAFF	TGTGCCTGGAGGGAGCGGACTAGTTTAACTGAAGCTTTCTTT
NA	TRBV6-1	NA	TRBJ1-1	CASSTAGLLNTEAFF	TGTGCCAGCAGCACGGCAGGTCTCTTGAACACTGAAGCTTTCTTT
NA	TRBV30	NA	TRBJ1-3	CAWSGWAPGNTIYF	TGTGCCTGGAGTGGTTGGGCCCCTGGAAACACCATATATTTT
TRBD2	TRBV10-3	many	TRBJ2-7	CAIRGLAGANEQYF	TGTGCCATCAGGGGACTAGCGGGAGCGAACGAGCAGTACTTC
NA	TRBV6-4	many	TRBJ2-2	CASSEEETGELFF	TGTGCCAGCAGTGAGGAAGAAACCGGGGAGCTGTTTTTT
NA	TRBV12-3/TRBV12-4	many	TRBJ1-2	CASSTSQGAGYTF	TGTGCCAGCAGTACATCACAGGGAGCCGGCTACACCTTC
NA	TRBV27	NA	TRBJ1-2	CASSPHVNYGYTF	TGTGCCAGCAGTCCTCACGTCAACTATGGCTACACCTTC
NA	TRBV29-1	many	TRBJ1-2	CSARGGNLYGYTF	TGCAGCGCAAGGGGCGGAAATCTCTATGGCTACACCTTC
NA	TRBV24-1	few	TRBJ2-5	CATSDFRGQYF	TGTGCCACCAGTGATTTCCGGGGCCAGTACTTC
NA	TRBV29-1	NA	TRBJ2-7	CSGGTGYEQYF	TGCAGCGGGGGAACGGGCTACGAGCAGTACTTC
TRBD2	TRBV3-1	NA	TRBJ2-2	CASSHRRPAGGPRTGELFF	TGTGCCAGCAGCCATCGCAGGCCAGCGGGAGGGCCGAGGACCGGGGAGCTGTTTTTT